Described below is a single TCR beta chain sequence and its context. What it binds is not known. Both iRepertoire HTBI primers and Arm-PCR of CDR3 regions were used to build the TCR beta libraries. Each CDR3 protein gets one entry after TCRdb re-called the multiplex PCR reads with MiXCR. This sample yields over 650,000 distinct CDR3 sequences, of which around 30% are seen a single time; about 42% belongs to the top ten. The record originates from a study of regulatory T cells in long-lasting Graves disease. Study observations and caveats: Persistent disease preferred TRBV28, TRBJ1-2 and TRBJ2-5; new disease, TRBV20-1 and TRBJ2-1.

Noted time point: persistent/refractory GD, antithyroid drugs over 5 years with positive TRAb. Extracted RNA from PBMCs served as the source of the TCR library. Germline values: CDR1 MNHNS, CDR2 SASEGT. The CDR3 is 15 residues long. V shed 11 bases and J shed 0 bases, with 16 bases lying between them. Source: peripheral blood mononuclear cells (PBMCs), taken when the disease was refractory, from a patient treated with antithyroid drugs. This clonotype was sampled from a female donor with Graves disease. The chain recombines TRBV6-1 with TRBJ1-4; D gene unclear. CDR3 DNA sequence: TGTGCCGCCAGAGCAGCGGGTGCAACTAATGAAAAACTGTTTTTT. It translates to CAARAAGATNEKLFF.